Presented here are 3 T cell receptor beta chains from one specimen sequenced in a study of shared clonotypes between healthy human individuals. Profiled with immunoSEQ multiplex PCR; TCRdb holds only in-frame clones, not every one. The table shows around 2,100,000 clones, with about 94% occurring only once. The naive CD8 fraction comprised CD45RO-negative cells positively selected for CCR7 and excluded terminally differentiated effector memory CD45RA+ cells. The sample was naive CD8+ T cells sorted from blood. The receptors come from a man aged 18 to 30 in good health.

The chain joins TRBV13 to TRBJ2-1; 10 nucleotides align to TRBD2. The V gene's germline CDR1 is PRHDT and CDR2 FYEKMQ (reference sequence). V lost 3 bases to trimming and J lost 4 bases; unmatched junction nucleotides: 3. The CDR3 has 15 residues. In DNA, the CDR3 is TGTGCCAGCAGCTTCCTAGCGGGGGAATACAATGAGCAGTTCTTC. This sequence encodes CASSFLAGEYNEQFF.

This chain uses TRBV5-1 with TRBJ2-7; TRBD1 matches at 8 bases. The J segment lost 2 bases and the V segment lost 3 bases, leaving 4 bases of the junction unmatched. In germline, CDR1 is SGHRS, CDR2 YFSETQ. The CDR3 sequence is 14 residues long. The CDR3 DNA reads as TGCGCCAGCAGCTCACAGGGGGTAACCTACGAGCAGTACTTC. Translation gives CASSSQGVTYEQYF.

CDR3 DNA: TGTGCCAGCTCACCCACCTTGACGGGAACAGGGCGTCGCTACGAGCAGTACTTC. Amino acid sequence: CASSPTLTGTGRRYEQYF. The rearrangement uses TRBV18 and TRBJ2-7; D is possibly TRBD1 (6 bases). Germline-derived CDR1 and CDR2 are KGHSH and LQKENI. This CDR3 contains 18 residues. V shed 3 bases and J shed 3 bases, with 24 bases lying between them.